One sample yielded the 3 T cell receptor beta chains listed below, sequenced in a study of early T cells in non-severe SARS-CoV-2 infection. Via MiXCR, TCRdb re-called the 5' RACE reads, giving one row per CDR3 protein. Seen here are approximately 56,000 distinct CDR3 sequences, about 10% observed once, and the top ten hold roughly an eighth. Sequencing input: whole blood. These receptors all come from an adult who was a healthcare worker with PCR-confirmed SARS-CoV-2 infection or an uninfected control (not recorded which).

The sample holds many counts of this clonotype. The V call is TRBV2, the J call TRBJ2-3; TRBD1 or TRBD2 may be the D gene (6 bases each). V lost 2 bases and J 2 bases, leaving 11 bases between the germline ends. The CDR3 sequence is 15 residues long. The germline V gene encodes CDR1 SNHLY and CDR2 FYNNEI. Here the CDR3 reads CASSERRGLTDTQYF. Here the CDR3 DNA reads TGTGCCAGCAGTGAAAGACGGGGGCTCACAGATACGCAGTATTTT.

This chain links TRBV27 with TRBJ2-3; no clear D gene. This CDR3 is 14 amino acids long. Trimming took 2 bases from V and 8 from J, leaving 14 bases between them. Germline-derived CDR1 and CDR2 are MNHEY and SMNVEV (reference sequence). CDR3 in amino acids: CASSLPSLKATQYF. The CDR3 DNA is TGTGCCAGCAGTTTACCCTCCTTGAAGGCTACGCAGTATTTT.

This clonotype has a count of ten or more. The chain combines TRBV7-2 with TRBJ2-7; no clear D. V lost 5 bases to trimming and J lost 1 base, with 15 bases between them. This CDR3 has 15 residues. The germline V gene has CDR1 SGHTA and CDR2 FQGNSA. As DNA, the CDR3 is TGTGCCAGCAGCCCCGATATCCTACTTTCCTACGAGCAGTACTTC. This encodes CASSPDILLSYEQYF.